This passage covers 16 T cell receptor beta chains from one sample sequenced in a study of cytomegalovirus exposure and HLA in healthy donors. The PCR was carried out with 60 Vbeta primers and 13 Jbeta primers. Method: immunoSEQ multiplex PCR; TCRdb's copy keeps in-frame clones and lacks some. In the table there are about 96,000 clones, 65% to 85% of which are singletons. Sequencing was done on a sample of PBMCs. These receptors came from a female donor in good health and CMV-seropositive.

V gene TRBV15 combines with J gene TRBJ2-1, with D hard to call. Germline-derived CDR1 and CDR2 are LNHNV and YYDKDF (reference sequence). The CDR3 totals 15 residues. Trimming cost V 5 bases and J 0 bases, with 11 bases left between them. The CDR3 loop is CATSGLSSSYNEQFF. Written as DNA, the CDR3 is TGTGCCACCAGCGGTCTATCGAGCTCCTACAATGAGCAGTTCTTC.

This chain links TRBV4-1 with TRBJ1-2; perhaps TRBD1 as D (5 bases). This CDR3 has 15 residues. Germline values: CDR1 MGHRA, CDR2 YSYEKL. The V end lost 3 bases, the J end lost 0 bases, and 11 bases lay between the germline ends. CDR3 sequence reads: CASSHPGQANYGYTF. In DNA, the CDR3 is TGCGCCAGCAGCCACCCCGGACAAGCTAACTATGGCTACACCTTC.

The rearrangement links TRBV5-4 to TRBJ2-7; D ambiguous. V lost 0 bases to trimming and J lost 2 bases, with 3 bases between them. Germline loops: CDR1 SGHNT, CDR2 YYREEE (reference sequence). The CDR3 spans 12 residues. As DNA, the CDR3 is TGTGCCAGCAGCTTGGATACCTACGAGCAGTACTTC. It codes for CASSLDTYEQYF.

The V gene is TRBV29-1, the J gene TRBJ2-6, with 10 bases that match TRBD2. CDR1 and CDR2 from the germline V gene are SQVTM and ANQGSEA. V dropped 6 bases and J dropped 3; count of bases not matched to a gene: 2. The CDR3 is 14 residues long. The CDR3 DNA reads TGCAGCGTGGCTAGCGGGAGTGGGGCCAACGTCCTGACTTTC. It is translated as CSVASGSGANVLTF.

This clone occurred once. This chain connects TRBV14 to TRBJ2-1; 11 bases are a match to TRBD2. CDR1 and CDR2 (germline): SGHDN, FVKESK. V was clipped by 3 bases and J by 4 bases; unmatched bases: 2. The CDR3 covers 15 residues. The CDR3 sequence is CASSQGTSGYNEQFF. The CDR3 DNA reads as TGTGCCAGCAGCCAGGGGACTAGCGGATACAATGAGCAGTTCTTC.

The chain has TRBV6-5 and TRBJ1-1; D not resolved. The CDR3 sequence is 14 residues long. The V end lost 1 base, the J end lost 2 bases, and 8 bases lay between the germline ends. Per germline, CDR1 MNHEY and CDR2 SVGAGI. The CDR3 DNA reads TGTGCCAGCAGTTACTACGGTCCCAACACTGAAGCTTTCTTT. Residues: CASSYYGPNTEAFF.

This clone has only one observation. This chain uses TRBV6-4 with TRBJ2-7, with TRBD1 matching 9 bases. Unmatched junction bases numbered 6, after V lost 5 bases and J lost 1 base. The CDR3 has 15 amino acids. CDR1 MRHNA and CDR2 SNTAGT come from the germline V gene. CDR3 sequence: CASSRETGGSYEQYF. Written as DNA, the CDR3 is TGTGCCAGCAGTCGTGAGACAGGGGGGTCCTACGAGCAGTACTTC.

The V call is TRBV29-1, the J call TRBJ2-1; D not certain. CDR3 length equals 12 residues. Germline lookup yields CDR1 SQVTM and CDR2 ANQGSEA. V was trimmed by 5 bases and J by 4 bases, leaving 9 bases between them. Written as DNA, the CDR3 is TGCAGCGTTTGTTGGCTGTACAATGAGCAGTTCTTC. It translates to CSVCWLYNEQFF.

CDR3 bases: TGTGCCAGCAGCTTAGATCGGGGACCGGGACAACAGCATTTT. It specifies CASSLDRGPGQQHF. The rearrangement uses TRBV11-2 and TRBJ1-5; D is perhaps TRBD1 (6 bases). There are 14 residues in the CDR3. Germline V CDR1 and CDR2: SGHAT, FQNNGV. Trimming stripped 0 bases from V and 13 bases from J, with 16 bases between.

The chain uses TRBV9 and TRBJ1-5; D remains unclear. The V gene's germline CDR1 is SGDLS and CDR2 YYNGEE. The CDR3 covers 12 residues. The germline V and J ends were trimmed by 4 bases and 6 bases, with 8 bases remaining between them. The CDR3 nucleotides are TGTGCCAGCAGCTTTCTGTTTCAGCCCCAGCATTTT. Translated: CASSFLFQPQHF.

This clone was observed a few times. The chain uses TRBV5-4 and TRBJ1-1; D gene unclear. The CDR3 has 12 residues. Germline V lookup: CDR1 SGHNT, CDR2 YYREEE (reference sequence). Trimming stripped 2 bases from V and 3 bases from J, with 5 bases between. CDR3 amino acids: CASSFPDTEAFF. In nucleotides, the CDR3 is TGTGCCAGCAGCTTTCCAGACACTGAAGCTTTCTTT.

This chain connects TRBV6-5 to TRBJ1-4; possible D gene TRBD1, 6 bases. CDR3 length: 15 residues. V dropped 6 bases and J dropped 6 bases, with 17 bases sitting between them. CDR1 and CDR2 (germline): MNHEY, SVGAGI. The CDR3 coding sequence is TGTGCCAGCAGAAGATATCAGGGGCGGCATGAAAAACTGTTTTTT. Its protein product is CASRRYQGRHEKLFF.

This rearrangement joins TRBV28 to TRBJ2-5; weak D call: TRBD1 (6 bases). The CDR3 runs 13 residues. The V gene lost 6 bases and the J gene lost 0 bases, with 8 bases spanning the gap. Per germline, CDR1 MDHEN and CDR2 SYDVKM. The CDR3 sequence is CASRRTDQETQYF. The CDR3 DNA reads as TGTGCCAGCAGGAGGACAGACCAAGAGACCCAGTACTTC.

The chain carries TRBV30 and TRBJ1-2; D is perhaps TRBD1 (6 bases). The CDR3 length is 13 residues. Per the germline V gene, CDR1 is GTSNPN and CDR2 is SVGIG (reference sequence). V was clipped by 2 bases and J by 8 bases, with 15 bases between them. The CDR3 DNA reads as TGTGCCTGGAGTCCCGAAACAGGGTGGGGCTACACCTTC. Its translation is CAWSPETGWGYTF. The variable domain in full, completed from reference TRBV30 and TRBJ1-2, reads SQTIHQWPATLVQPVGSPLSLECTVEGTSNPNLYWYRQAAGRGLQLLFYSVGIGQISSEVPQNLSASRPQDRQFILSSKKLLLSDSGFYLCAWSPETGWGYTFGSGTRLTVV.

The V call is TRBV5-1, the J call TRBJ2-7, with TRBD2 as a possible D gene (7 bases). Germline lookup yields CDR1 SGHRS and CDR2 YFSETQ. Trimming removed 4 bases from V and 5 bases from J, with 16 bases in between. The CDR3 is 14 amino acids. Here the CDR3 reads CASSGGGLGNEQYF. The CDR3 DNA follows: TGCGCCAGCAGCGGGGGGGGCCTAGGGAACGAGCAGTACTTC.

This clone has ten or more counts. The chain employs TRBV28 and TRBJ2-6, with 8 bases lining up with TRBD1. V lost 4 bases and J lost 5; bases outside the gene matches: 13. The CDR3 sequence is 18 residues long. From germline, CDR1 is MDHEN and CDR2 SYDVKM. Written as DNA, the CDR3 is TGTGCCAGCAGTTGGGACAGGCGGCGGGTTATATGGGCCAACGTCCTGACTTTC. Translation: CASSWDRRRVIWANVLTF.